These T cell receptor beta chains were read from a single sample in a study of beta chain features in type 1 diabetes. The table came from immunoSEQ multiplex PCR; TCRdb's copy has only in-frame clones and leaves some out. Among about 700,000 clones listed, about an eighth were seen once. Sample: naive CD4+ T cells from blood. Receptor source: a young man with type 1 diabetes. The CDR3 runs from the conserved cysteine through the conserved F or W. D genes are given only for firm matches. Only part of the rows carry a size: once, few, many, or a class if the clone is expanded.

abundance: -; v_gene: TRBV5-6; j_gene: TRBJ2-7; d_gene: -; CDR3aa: CASSFGRPFSYEQYF; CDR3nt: TGTGCCAGCAGCTTTGGGCGGCCCTTCTCCTACGAGCAGTACTTC
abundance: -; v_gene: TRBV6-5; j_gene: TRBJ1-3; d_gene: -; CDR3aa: CASSYTSGNTIYF; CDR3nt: TGTGCCAGCAGTTATACCTCTGGAAACACCATATATTTT
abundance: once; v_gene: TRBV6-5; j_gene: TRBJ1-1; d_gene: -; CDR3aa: CASSYSRAVITEAFF; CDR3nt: TGTGCCAGCAGTTACTCGAGGGCGGTCATCACTGAAGCTTTCTTT
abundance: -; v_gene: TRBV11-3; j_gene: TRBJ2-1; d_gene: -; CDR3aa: CASSLGSGDEQFF; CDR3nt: TGTGCCAGCAGCTTAGGTTCGGGCGATGAGCAGTTCTTC
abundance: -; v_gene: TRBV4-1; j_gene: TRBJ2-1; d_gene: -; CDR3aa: CASSQDLQGTNYHEQFF; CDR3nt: TGCGCCAGCAGCCAAGATCTTCAGGGTACCAATTACCATGAGCAGTTCTTC
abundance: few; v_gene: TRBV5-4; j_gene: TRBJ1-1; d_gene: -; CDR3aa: CASSSPLGTEAFF; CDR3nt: TGTGCCAGCAGCTCACCGCTGGGCACTGAAGCTTTCTTT
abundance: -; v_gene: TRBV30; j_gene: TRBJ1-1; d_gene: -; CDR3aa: CACHKGGQALF; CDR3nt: TGTGCCTGCCACAAGGGAGGGCAGGCTCTCTTT
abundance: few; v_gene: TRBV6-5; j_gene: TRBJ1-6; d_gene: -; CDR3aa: CASNTRGGYSPLHF; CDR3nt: TGTGCCAGCAACACACGTGGGGGGTATTCACCCCTCCACTTT
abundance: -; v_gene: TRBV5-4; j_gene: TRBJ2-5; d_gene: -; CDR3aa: CASRWGSGTQYF; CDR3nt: TGTGCCAGCCGGTGGGGGTCCGGGACCCAGTACTTC
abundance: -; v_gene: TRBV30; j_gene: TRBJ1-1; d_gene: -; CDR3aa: CAFQGSTEAFF; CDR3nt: TGTGCCTTCCAGGGGAGCACTGAAGCTTTCTTT
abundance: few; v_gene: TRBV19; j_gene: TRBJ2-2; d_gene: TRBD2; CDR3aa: CASTQRMAGEKTGELFF; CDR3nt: TGTGCCAGTACCCAACGCATGGCGGGGGAAAAGACCGGGGAGCTGTTTTTT
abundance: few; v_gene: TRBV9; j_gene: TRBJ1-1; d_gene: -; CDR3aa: CASSPSGRAATEAFF; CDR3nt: TGTGCCAGCAGCCCCAGTGGGCGGGCGGCGACTGAAGCTTTCTTT
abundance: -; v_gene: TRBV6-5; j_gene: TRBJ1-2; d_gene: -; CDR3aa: CASSYTGGPWGYTF; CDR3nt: TGTGCCAGCAGTTACACCGGGGGGCCCTGGGGCTACACCTTC
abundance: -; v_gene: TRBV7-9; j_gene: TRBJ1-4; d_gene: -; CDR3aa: CASSRPGGLGEKLFF; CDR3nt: TGTGCCAGCAGCCGACCTGGGGGCCTGGGAGAAAAACTGTTTTTT
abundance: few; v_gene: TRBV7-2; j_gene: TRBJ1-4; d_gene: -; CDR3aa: CASSLFPASKGLFF; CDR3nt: TGTGCCAGCAGCTTATTCCCCGCCTCAAAGGGGCTGTTTTTT
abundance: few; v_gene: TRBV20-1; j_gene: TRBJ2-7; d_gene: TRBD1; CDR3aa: CSALQRDSRYF; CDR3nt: TGCAGTGCCCTCCAGAGGGACAGTCGATACTTC
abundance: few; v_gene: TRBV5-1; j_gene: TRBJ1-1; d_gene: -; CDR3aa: CASSLAPGARTEAFF; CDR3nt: TGCGCCAGCAGCTTGGCCCCAGGGGCTAGGACTGAAGCTTTCTTT
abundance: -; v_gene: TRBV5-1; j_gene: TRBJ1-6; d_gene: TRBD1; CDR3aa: CASSLWATGDNSPLHF; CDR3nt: TGCGCCAGCAGCTTGTGGGCCACAGGGGATAATTCACCCCTCCACTTT
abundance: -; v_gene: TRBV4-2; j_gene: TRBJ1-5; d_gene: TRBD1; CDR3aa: CASSQSGTGTQPQHF; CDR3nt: TGTGCCAGCAGCCAATCCGGGACAGGCACCCAGCCCCAGCATTTT
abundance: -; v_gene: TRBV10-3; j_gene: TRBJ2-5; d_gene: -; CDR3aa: CAIRETAQETQYF; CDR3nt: TGTGCCATCAGGGAGACTGCTCAAGAGACCCAGTACTTC
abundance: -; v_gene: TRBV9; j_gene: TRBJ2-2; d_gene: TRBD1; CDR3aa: CASSAGTGGAFGELFF; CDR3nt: TGTGCCAGCAGCGCCGGGACAGGGGGCGCTTTCGGGGAGCTGTTTTTT
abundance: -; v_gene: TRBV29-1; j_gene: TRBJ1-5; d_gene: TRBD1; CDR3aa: CSVEPRQGRGYTRGRDNQPQHF; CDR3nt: TGCAGCGTTGAACCCCGACAGGGTCGAGGTTATACCCGCGGTAGGGACAATCAGCCCCAGCATTTT
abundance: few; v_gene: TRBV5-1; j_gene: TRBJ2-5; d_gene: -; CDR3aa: CASSLDRETQYF; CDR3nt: TGCGCCAGCAGCTTGGACAGAGAGACCCAGTACTTC
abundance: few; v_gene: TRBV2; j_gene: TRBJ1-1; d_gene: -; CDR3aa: CASSPRQGNTEAFF; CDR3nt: TGTGCCAGCAGCCCTCGGCAGGGGAACACTGAAGCTTTCTTT
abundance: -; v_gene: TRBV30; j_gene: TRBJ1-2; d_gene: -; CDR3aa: CAWKGPGADGYTF; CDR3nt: TGTGCCTGGAAAGGGCCAGGGGCGGACGGCTACACCTTC
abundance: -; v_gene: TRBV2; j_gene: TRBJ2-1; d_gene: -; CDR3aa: CASSEAGGPHNEQFF; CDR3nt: TGTGCCAGCAGTGAAGCGGGGGGCCCCCACAATGAGCAGTTCTTC
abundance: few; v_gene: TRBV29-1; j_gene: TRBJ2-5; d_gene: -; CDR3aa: CSVGQQETQYF; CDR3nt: TGCAGCGTTGGGCAGCAAGAGACCCAGTACTTC
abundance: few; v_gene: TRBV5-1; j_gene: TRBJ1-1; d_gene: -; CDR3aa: CASSTHESNTEAFF; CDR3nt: TGCGCCAGCAGCACGCATGAATCGAACACTGAAGCTTTCTTT